Below are 27 T cell receptor beta chains sequenced from a single sample in a study of cytomegalovirus exposure and HLA in healthy donors. The PCR ran on 60 Vbeta and 13 Jbeta primers. Using immunoSEQ multiplex PCR, the repertoire was profiled, and TCRdb retains in-frame clones only, with some absent. Of around 100,000 clones listed, around three quarters are singletons. Source material: PBMCs. All receptors derive from a woman aged 40 to 49 in good health and CMV-seropositive.

The chain uses TRBV18 and TRBJ2-7; D not certain. CDR3 size: 13 residues. Trimming took off 4 bases at V and 5 bases at J, with 12 bases between the two ends. Germline assignment: CDR1 KGHSH and CDR2 LQKENI. The DNA of the CDR3 is TGTGCCAGCTCACGTCCAGGTCATAACGAGCAGTACTTC. Amino acids: CASSRPGHNEQYF. Using reference TRBV18 and TRBJ2-7 for the parts outside the CDR3, the full variable domain is NAGVMQNPRHLVRRRGQEARLRCSPMKGHSHVYWYRQLPEEGLKFMVYLQKENIIDESGMPKERFSAEFPKEGPSILRIQQVVRGDSAAYFCASSRPGHNEQYFGPGTRLTVT.

The rearrangement uses TRBV5-1 and TRBJ2-7; TRBD2 matches 11 bases. Per the germline V gene, CDR1 is SGHRS and CDR2 is YFSETQ. This CDR3 is 15 amino acids long. Trimming removed 0 bases from V and 4 bases from J; junction bases left unmatched: 3. DNA of the CDR3: TGCGCCAGCAGCTTGGTGCTAGCGGGAGGATACGAGCAGTACTTC. This gives the protein CASSLVLAGGYEQYF.

The chain uses TRBV11-3 and TRBJ2-1; TRBD2 matches 12 bases. Germline lookup yields CDR1 SGHNT and CDR2 YENEEA. The J segment lost 6 bases and the V segment lost 5 bases, leaving 5 bases of the junction unmatched. The CDR3 extends over 15 amino acids. This chain's CDR3 is CASSPRTSGINEQFF. CDR3 coding DNA: TGTGCCAGCAGCCCCCGGACTAGCGGGATCAATGAGCAGTTCTTC.

The chain couples TRBV18 to TRBJ2-7; 9 bases align to TRBD2. V shed 6 bases and J 5 bases; nucleotides not matched to a gene: 8. Germline V lookup: CDR1 KGHSH, CDR2 LQKENI. This CDR3 has 14 residues. The CDR3 coding sequence is TGTGCCAGCTCCGAGACTAGCGGTGGCAACGAGCAGTACTTC. This gives the protein CASSETSGGNEQYF.

The chain is built from TRBV18 and TRBJ2-5, with 9 bases lining up with TRBD1. J gave up 7 bases and V 2 bases, and 8 bases lay outside the gene matches. CDR3 length: 15 amino acids. CDR1 and CDR2 from the germline V gene are KGHSH and LQKENI. The CDR3 reads CASSPGTGRVGTQYF. The CDR3 DNA sequence: TGTGCCAGCTCACCAGGGACAGGGCGCGTAGGGACCCAGTACTTC. Complete variable domain (other parts from reference TRBV18 and TRBJ2-5): NAGVMQNPRHLVRRRGQEARLRCSPMKGHSHVYWYRQLPEEGLKFMVYLQKENIIDESGMPKERFSAEFPKEGPSILRIQQVVRGDSAAYFCASSPGTGRVGTQYFGPGTRLLVL.

In this sample, this clone turned up a few times. This chain connects TRBV7-3 to TRBJ2-7, with D possibly being TRBD1 (5 bases). V was cut by 5 bases and J by 0 bases, with 14 bases left in between. The CDR3 spans 15 residues. Germline lookup yields CDR1 SGHTA and CDR2 FQGTGA. The CDR3 loop reads CASSDLQANSYEQYF. The DNA of the CDR3 is TGTGCCAGCAGCGACTTACAGGCAAACTCCTACGAGCAGTACTTC.

The chain has TRBV27 and TRBJ1-2; D remains ambiguous. In germline, CDR1 is MNHEY, CDR2 SMNVEV (reference sequence). The CDR3 spans 14 residues. Between the trimmed V and J ends, which lost 2 bases and 7 bases, there was a span of 14 bases. The chain's CDR3 is CASSLRGGFGGYTF. CDR3 sequence (DNA): TGTGCCAGCAGTTTAAGAGGAGGGTTCGGTGGCTACACCTTC.

This clone was seen a handful of times. A far bigger clonotype differs at one base, so this is likely a read error. The chain recombines TRBV11-3 with TRBJ2-1, with 8 bases lining up with TRBD1. The CDR3 sequence is 12 residues long. Looked up from germline, CDR1 is SGHNT and CDR2 is YENEEA. CDR3 region: CSSSLRTGRRFF. In nucleotides, the CDR3 is TGTTCCAGCAGCCTAAGGACAGGGCGGAGGTTCTTC.

The chain combines TRBV11-2 with TRBJ1-1; the D is unclear. The CDR3 is made up of 11 amino acids. Trimming shortened V by 7 bases and J by 1 base, and 4 bases separated the two germline ends. CDR1 and CDR2 (germline): SGHAT, FQNNGV. CDR3 sequence: CASTQNTEAFF. DNA of the CDR3: TGTGCCAGCACCCAGAACACTGAAGCTTTCTTT.

The chain links TRBV6-5 to TRBJ2-7; perhaps TRBD1 as D (5 bases). The V gene's germline CDR1 is MNHEY and CDR2 SVGAGI. Trimming took off 0 bases at V and 5 bases at J, with 14 bases between the two ends. CDR3 size: 15 residues. This chain's CDR3 is CASSYSAGKSHEQYF. Here the CDR3 DNA reads TGTGCCAGCAGTTACTCAGCAGGGAAAAGCCACGAGCAGTACTTC.

The chain has TRBV6-1 and TRBJ2-3; D unclear. Germline V gene data show CDR1 as MNHNS and CDR2 as SASEGT. The ends were cut back, 2 bases at V and 1 base at J, with 4 bases in the middle. The CDR3 runs 13 residues. CDR3 loop: CASSESGTDTQYF. CDR3 coding DNA: TGTGCCAGCAGTGAAAGCGGCACAGATACGCAGTATTTT.

The rearrangement joins TRBV7-2 to TRBJ1-2, with 8 positions matching TRBD1. The ends lost 0 bases at V and 4 bases at J; junction bases unmatched: 4. The CDR3 is 15 amino acids. The germline V gene encodes CDR1 SGHTA and CDR2 FQGNSA. Here the CDR3 reads CASSLAPGGTYGYTF. CDR3 nucleotides: TGTGCCAGCAGCTTAGCTCCAGGGGGCACCTATGGCTACACCTTC.

The chain joins TRBV7-2 to TRBJ2-7, with 10 bases lining up with TRBD2. CDR1 is SGHTA, CDR2 FQGNSA, per germline. CDR3 length: 19 residues. Germline trimming cut 2 bases from V and 3 bases from J; bases unmatched to any gene: 16. DNA for the CDR3: TGTGCCAGCAGCTTATCTAGCGGGAGCTCCTCCCCATTCGACTACGAGCAGTACTTC. Its translation: CASSLSSGSSSPFDYEQYF.

The chain links TRBV11-2 to TRBJ2-7, with D perhaps TRBD1 (5 bases). Germline CDR1 and CDR2: SGHAT and FQNNGV. The CDR3 runs to 12 residues. Between the trimmed V and J ends, which lost 5 bases and 7 bases, there was a span of 12 bases. CDR3 amino acids: CASSPDIREQYF. Here the CDR3 DNA reads TGTGCCAGCAGCCCGGACATAAGGGAGCAGTACTTC.

The chain combines TRBV15 with TRBJ2-5; TRBD2 is a possible D gene (6 bases). This CDR3 has 17 residues. Germline CDR1 LNHNV, CDR2 YYDKDF (reference sequence). Trimming pared 1 base from V and 3 bases from J, leaving 18 bases between. CDR3: CATSRGNRGYSEETQYF. The DNA for the CDR3 is TGTGCCACCAGCAGAGGGAATCGGGGGTATTCTGAAGAGACCCAGTACTTC.

This chain uses TRBV5-6 with TRBJ2-7; 8 bases match TRBD1. CDR3 length: 15 residues. V gave up 3 bases and J gave up 0 bases; unmatched junction bases: 5. The germline gives CDR1 SGHDT, CDR2 YYEEEE. The CDR3 loop reads CASSSTGDLSYEQYF. Here the CDR3 DNA reads TGTGCCAGCAGCTCGACAGGGGACCTCTCCTACGAGCAGTACTTC.

This chain connects TRBV7-2 to TRBJ2-7; 16 bases are shared with TRBD2. The germline gives CDR1 SGHTA, CDR2 FQGNSA. CDR3 size: 18 residues. Trimming at V came to 5 bases and at J to 0 bases, leaving 7 bases not matched to a gene. The CDR3 region has the DNA TGTGCCAGCAGCCAGGGACTAGCGGGAGGGTGGAGCTCCTACGAGCAGTACTTC. This translates into CASSQGLAGGWSSYEQYF. The full variable domain, its missing parts supplied by reference TRBV7-2 and TRBJ2-7, is GAGVSQSPSNKVTEKGKDVELRCDPISGHTALYWYRQSLGQGLEFLIYFQGNSAPDKSGLPSDRFSAERTGGSVSTLTIQRTQQEDSAVYLCASSQGLAGGWSSYEQYFGPGTRLTVT.

The V and J genes are TRBV5-1 and TRBJ2-7; 7 bases are shared with TRBD1. Germline loops: CDR1 SGHRS, CDR2 YFSETQ. The CDR3 has 13 amino acids. V dropped 1 base and J dropped 2; count of bases not matched to a gene: 0. The CDR3 loop is CASSLQGAYEQYF. The CDR3 region has the DNA TGCGCCAGCAGCTTGCAGGGGGCCTACGAGCAGTACTTC.

This rearrangement joins TRBV28 to TRBJ2-7; 9 bases align to TRBD2. In germline, CDR1 is MDHEN, CDR2 SYDVKM. V shed 5 bases and J 2 bases; nucleotides not matched to a gene: 1. The CDR3 spans 13 residues. CDR3 coding DNA: TGTGCCAGCAGTATAGCGGGAGCCTACGAGCAGTACTTC. As protein: CASSIAGAYEQYF.

Here the CDR3 reads CASSLVGDSFGRSPLHF. As DNA, the CDR3 is TGCGCCAGCAGCTTGGTGGGGGACAGTTTCGGTCGTTCACCCCTCCACTTT. The chain recombines TRBV5-1 with TRBJ1-6; 7 positions agree with TRBD1. The CDR3 is 17 amino acids. CDR1 and CDR2 (germline): SGHRS, YFSETQ. The ends lost 0 bases at V and 9 bases at J; junction bases unmatched: 12. Variable domain in full (rest from reference TRBV5-1 and TRBJ1-6): KAGVTQTPRYLIKTRGQQVTLSCSPISGHRSVSWYQQTPGQGLQFLFEYFSETQRNKGNFPGRFSGRQFSNSRSEMNVSTLELGDSALYLCASSLVGDSFGRSPLHFGNGTRLTVT.

The chain couples TRBV27 to TRBJ2-3; possibly TRBD2 for D (6 bases). The CDR3 covers 15 residues. Between the trimmed V and J ends, which lost 6 bases and 0 bases, there was a span of 13 bases. Per the germline V gene, CDR1 is MNHEY and CDR2 is SMNVEV (reference sequence). Here the CDR3 reads CASSRRGASTDTQYF. The CDR3 DNA reads as TGTGCCAGCAGCCGGCGGGGCGCCAGCACAGATACGCAGTATTTT.

The chain carries TRBV11-3 and TRBJ2-5; 7 bases line up with TRBD1. The J call is uncertain, as TRBJ2-7 better fits the DNA end. This CDR3 has 16 amino acids. Germline V gene lookup returns CDR1 SGHNT and CDR2 YENEEA. CDR3 bases: TGTGCCAGCAGCCACCCGGGACAGCTAAGCTCCTACGAGCAGTACTTC. It translates to CASSHPGQLSSYEQYF.

The gene calls are TRBV28 and TRBJ1-3; 7 bases are a match to TRBD1. CDR1 and CDR2 (germline): MDHEN, SYDVKM. Unmatched junction bases numbered 8, after V lost 6 bases and J lost 0 bases. The CDR3 sequence is 16 residues long. The CDR3 loop is CASSPGTASSGNTIYF. CDR3 coding DNA: TGTGCCAGCAGCCCGGGGACAGCCAGCTCTGGAAACACCATATATTTT. The full variable domain, in which reference TRBV28 and TRBJ1-3 provide the parts outside the CDR3, is DVKVTQSSRYLVKRTGEKVFLECVQDMDHENMFWYRQDPGLGLRLIYFSYDVKMKEKGDIPEGYSVSREKKERFSLILESASTNQTSMYLCASSPGTASSGNTIYFGEGSWLTVV.

The CDR3 loop is CASSFIQGARGTQYF. The CDR3 DNA sequence: TGTGCCAGCAGTTTTATACAGGGGGCCCGAGGGACCCAGTACTTC. This chain connects TRBV27 to TRBJ2-5; 9 nucleotides line up with TRBD1. This CDR3 is built from 15 residues. V was pared by 3 bases and J by 7 bases, with 9 bases of the junction left unmatched. CDR1 is MNHEY and CDR2 is SMNVEV in the germline V gene (reference sequence).

This chain joins TRBV30 and TRBJ1-5; 8 positions agree with TRBD1. This CDR3 is built from 14 residues. The germline V gene encodes CDR1 GTSNPN and CDR2 SVGIG (reference sequence). Germline trimming cut 7 bases from V and 0 bases from J; bases unmatched to any gene: 5. The CDR3 region is CALRTGYSNQPQHF. DNA for the CDR3: TGTGCCTTGAGGACAGGGTATAGCAATCAGCCCCAGCATTTT.

This clone has a single count. CDR3 amino acids: CASSLGLAEGLGEQYF. The DNA of the CDR3 is TGTGCCAGCAGCTTAGGTTTAGCGGAAGGATTAGGTGAGCAGTACTTC. V is TRBV7-8 and J is TRBJ2-5, with D possibly being TRBD2 (6 bases). V shed 1 base and J shed 11 bases, with 23 bases lying between them. Germline CDR1 and CDR2: SGHVS and FQNEAQ. CDR3 size: 16 residues.

The chain links TRBV9 to TRBJ2-7; TRBD1 agrees at 8 bases. Losses at the gene ends were 0 bases for V and 6 bases for J; bases not matched to a gene: 14. This CDR3 comprises 17 residues. CDR1 and CDR2 (germline): SGDLS, YYNGEE. CDR3 DNA: TGTGCCAGCAGCGTAGATGGGCACGGACAGGGTATGTTCGAGCAGTACTTC. It codes for CASSVDGHGQGMFEQYF.